This TCR beta chain was recorded in a study of blood T cell repertoires in COVID-19. Study information: Samples of COVID-19 (acute and convalescent) were obtained from the United States, Italy and Spain. PBMCs, B-cell-depleted T cells, or T cells provided the cDNA or gDNA that made up the material.

In the original analysis: Reference gene primers were amplified, and this amplification served to estimate nucleated cell counts. The repertoire was sequenced with immunoSEQ multiplex PCR; TCRdb's copy has only in-frame clones and lacks some. Clone size and V and J calls were adopted from that table, with D and trimming inferred from the DNA. The sample contains 60,000 to 85,000 clones, about 92% of which appear only once. Germline-derived CDR1 and CDR2 are KGHSH and LQKENI. The CDR3 loop spans 13 amino acids. Trimming removed 3 bases at V and 1 base at J, with 5 bases between. What was sequenced was peripheral blood. This chain links TRBV18 with TRBJ2-3; D not resolved. This receptor was obtained from a man between 50 and 59 years old with acute or convalescent COVID-19. CDR3 loop: CASSPAGTDTQYF. CDR3 nucleotide sequence: TGTGCCAGCTCACCGGCGGGCACAGATACGCAGTATTTT. Based on the CDR3 plus reference TRBV18 and TRBJ2-3, the full variable domain is NAGVMQNPRHLVRRRGQEARLRCSPMKGHSHVYWYRQLPEEGLKFMVYLQKENIIDESGMPKERFSAEFPKEGPSILRIQQVVRGDSAAYFCASSPAGTDTQYFGPGTRLTVL.